These 8 T cell receptor beta chains were sequenced from one sample in a study of CD8+ T cells in alopecia areata (dated by TCRdb to the late 2010s). Library preparation used the immunoSEQ multiplex PCR assay. RNA was extracted from all samples and reverse transcribed into cDNA as template for TCR sequencing. The table was pulled from immuneACCESS by TCRdb, which kept in-frame rearrangements only. Such tables lose some clones; where checked, under half of the loss comes from unresolved V genes, and the rest has no known cause. The sample table lists roughly 220,000 clones, around 66% of them with a count of one. 1.2% of the sample is held by the ten biggest clonotypes. The sample's treatment or condition, from its label and the paper: oral pan-JAK inhibitor, 5-10 mg twice daily. The specimen comprised CD4+ T cells sorted from blood, sampled at week 44, from a patient treated with tofacitinib. All receptors derive from a human donor with alopecia areata.

This clone was seen a handful of times. Other DNA sequences in the same sample also yield this CDR3. The chain has TRBV14 and TRBJ2-1, with D unresolved. Germline assignment: CDR1 SGHDN and CDR2 FVKESK. CDR3 length: 13 amino acids. The ends were cut back, 3 bases at V and 4 bases at J, with 7 bases in the middle. The CDR3 protein is CASSQDFYNEQFF. In DNA, the CDR3 is TGTGCCAGCAGCCAGGATTTTTACAATGAGCAGTTCTTC.

The CDR3 region is CALTGQWDYGYTF. CDR3 nucleotide sequence: TGTGCCCTCACAGGACAGTGGGACTATGGCTACACCTTC. This sequence joins TRBV30 and TRBJ1-2, with D possibly matching TRBD1 (6 bases). The CDR3 has 13 residues. Germline CDR1 is GTSNPN and CDR2 is SVGIG (reference sequence). Deletions cut 8 bases from V and 3 bases from J, with 16 bases between.

The chain couples TRBV30 to TRBJ1-1; tentatively, D is TRBD1 (5 bases). V was shortened by 4 bases and J by 0 bases, with 9 bases between the two germline ends. This CDR3 spans 13 amino acids. CDR1 is GTSNPN and CDR2 is SVGIG in the germline V gene (reference sequence). This CDR3 reads CAWKRDLNTEAFF. CDR3 DNA sequence: TGTGCCTGGAAGAGGGACCTGAACACTGAAGCTTTCTTT.

This clone was seen a handful of times. The chain recombines TRBV29-1 with TRBJ2-2, with D unclear. The germline V and J ends were trimmed by 0 bases and 6 bases, with 14 bases remaining between them. Per the germline V gene, CDR1 is SQVTM and CDR2 is ANQGSEA. The CDR3 is 15 amino acids. The CDR3 sequence: CSVEDLPGGAGELFF. CDR3 nucleotide sequence: TGCAGCGTTGAAGATCTTCCAGGTGGGGCCGGGGAGCTGTTTTTT.

This clone was detected a few times. The chain couples TRBV19 to TRBJ1-6; D call uncertain. V was shortened by 3 bases and J by 5 bases, with 17 bases between the two germline ends. There are 17 residues in the CDR3. From germline, CDR1 is LNHDA and CDR2 SQIVND (reference sequence). The CDR3 DNA sequence: TGTGCCAGTAGTATGCGACATCGGTGGGTAGATAATTCACCCCTCCACTTT. Translation: CASSMRHRWVDNSPLHF.

This clone was counted a few times. The CDR3 DNA is TGCAGCGTTGGCATAGGGGGCCAGAACACTGAAGCTTTCTTT. Translated, it gives CSVGIGGQNTEAFF. The V call is TRBV29-1, the J call TRBJ1-1; 7 bases match TRBD1. CDR3 size: 14 residues. The germline gives CDR1 SQVTM, CDR2 ANQGSEA. V was clipped by 4 bases and J by 1 base; unmatched bases: 6.

The V and J genes are TRBV7-2 and TRBJ2-7, with D possibly matching TRBD2 (6 bases). The length of the CDR3 is 16 residues. V dropped 0 bases and J dropped 2 bases, with 14 bases sitting between them. CDR1 SGHTA and CDR2 FQGNSA come from the germline V gene. CDR3 coding DNA: TGTGCCAGCAGCTTAGCTGCCGGGGGTCGGACCTACGAGCAGTACTTC. Protein product: CASSLAAGGRTYEQYF.

In regard to this clone: Within the sample, other DNA sequences also encode this same CDR3. This chain connects TRBV30 to TRBJ1-5; 7 nucleotides align to TRBD1. Germline CDR1 and CDR2: GTSNPN and SVGIG (reference sequence). The V and J ends lost 3 bases and 3 bases, in that order; junction bases with no gene match: 2. The CDR3 runs 13 residues. Here the CDR3 reads CAWRTGDNQPQHF. Written as DNA, the CDR3 is TGTGCCTGGAGAACAGGGGACAATCAGCCCCAGCATTTT.